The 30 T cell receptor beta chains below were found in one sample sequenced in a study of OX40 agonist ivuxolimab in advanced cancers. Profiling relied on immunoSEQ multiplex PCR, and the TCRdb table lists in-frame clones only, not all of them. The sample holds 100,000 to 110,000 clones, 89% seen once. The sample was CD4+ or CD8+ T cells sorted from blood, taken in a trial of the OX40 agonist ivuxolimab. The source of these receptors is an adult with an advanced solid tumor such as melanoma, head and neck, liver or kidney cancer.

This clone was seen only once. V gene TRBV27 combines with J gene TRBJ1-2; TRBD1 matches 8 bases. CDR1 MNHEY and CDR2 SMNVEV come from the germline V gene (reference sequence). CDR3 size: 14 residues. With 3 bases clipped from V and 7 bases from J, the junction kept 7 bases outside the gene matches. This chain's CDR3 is CASSFQGAKGGYTF. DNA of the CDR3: TGTGCCAGCAGTTTCCAGGGGGCAAAGGGTGGCTACACCTTC.

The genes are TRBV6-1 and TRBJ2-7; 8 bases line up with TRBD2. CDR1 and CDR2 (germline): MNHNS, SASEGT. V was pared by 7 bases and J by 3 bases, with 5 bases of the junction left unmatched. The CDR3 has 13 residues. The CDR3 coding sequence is TGTGCCAGCACGGCGGGAGGCCTCTACGAGCAGTACTTC. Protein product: CASTAGGLYEQYF.

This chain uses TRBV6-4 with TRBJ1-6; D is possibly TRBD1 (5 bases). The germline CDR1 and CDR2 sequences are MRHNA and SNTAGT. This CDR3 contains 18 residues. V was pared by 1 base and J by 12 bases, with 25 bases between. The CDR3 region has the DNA TGTGCCAGCAGTGACTGTATCAACCGGGACCCGGATTGTAGACCCCTCCACTTT. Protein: CASSDCINRDPDCRPLHF.

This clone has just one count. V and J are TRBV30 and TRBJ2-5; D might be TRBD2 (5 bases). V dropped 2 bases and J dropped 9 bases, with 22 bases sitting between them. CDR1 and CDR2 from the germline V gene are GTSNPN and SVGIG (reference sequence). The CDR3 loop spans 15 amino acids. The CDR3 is CAWSRTGRTLGAQYF. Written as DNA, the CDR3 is TGTGCCTGGAGTCGTACGGGAAGAACCCTTGGGGCCCAGTACTTC.

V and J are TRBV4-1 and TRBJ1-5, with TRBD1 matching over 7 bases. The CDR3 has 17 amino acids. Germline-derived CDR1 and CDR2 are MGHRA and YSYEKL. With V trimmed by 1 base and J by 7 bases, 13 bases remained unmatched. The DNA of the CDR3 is TGCGCCAGCAGCCAAGTTCTCCATGACAGGGCGAAACAGCCCCAGCATTTT. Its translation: CASSQVLHDRAKQPQHF.

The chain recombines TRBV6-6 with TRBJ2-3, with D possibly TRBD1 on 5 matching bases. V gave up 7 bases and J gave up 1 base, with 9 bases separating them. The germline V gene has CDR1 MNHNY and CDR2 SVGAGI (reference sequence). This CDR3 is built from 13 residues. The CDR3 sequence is CASTGRGTDTQYF. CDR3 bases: TGTGCCAGCACCGGCAGGGGCACAGATACGCAGTATTTT.

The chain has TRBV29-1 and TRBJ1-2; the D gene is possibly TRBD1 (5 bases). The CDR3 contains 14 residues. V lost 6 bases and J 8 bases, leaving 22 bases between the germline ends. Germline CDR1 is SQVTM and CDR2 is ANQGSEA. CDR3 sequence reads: CSVHPGTRGIGYTF. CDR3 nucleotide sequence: TGCAGCGTCCACCCCGGGACGAGGGGAATAGGCTACACCTTC.

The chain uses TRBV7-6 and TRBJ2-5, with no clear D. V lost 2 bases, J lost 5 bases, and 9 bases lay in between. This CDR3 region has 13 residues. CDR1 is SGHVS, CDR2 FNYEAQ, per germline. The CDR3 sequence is CASSLRLTETQYF. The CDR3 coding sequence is TGTGCCAGCAGCTTACGCTTAACGGAGACCCAGTACTTC.

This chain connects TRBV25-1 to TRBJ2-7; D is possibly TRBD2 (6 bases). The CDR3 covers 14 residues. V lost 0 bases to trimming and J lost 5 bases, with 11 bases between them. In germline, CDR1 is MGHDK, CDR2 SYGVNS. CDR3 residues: CASSEYGGTNEQYF. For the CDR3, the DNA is TGTGCCAGCAGTGAATATGGGGGGACCAACGAGCAGTACTTC.

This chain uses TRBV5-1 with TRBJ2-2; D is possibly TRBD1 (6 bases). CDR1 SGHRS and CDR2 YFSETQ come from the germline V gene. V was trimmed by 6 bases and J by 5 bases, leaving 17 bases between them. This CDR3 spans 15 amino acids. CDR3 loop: CASKDRQGMTGELFF. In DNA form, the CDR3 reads TGCGCCAGCAAGGATCGGCAGGGGATGACCGGGGAGCTGTTTTTT.

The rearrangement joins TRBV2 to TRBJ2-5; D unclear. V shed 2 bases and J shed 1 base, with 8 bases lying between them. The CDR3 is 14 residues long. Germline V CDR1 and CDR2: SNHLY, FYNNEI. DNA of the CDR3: TGTGCCAGCAGTGAACCCCCCTTCCAAGAGACCCAGTACTTC. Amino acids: CASSEPPFQETQYF.

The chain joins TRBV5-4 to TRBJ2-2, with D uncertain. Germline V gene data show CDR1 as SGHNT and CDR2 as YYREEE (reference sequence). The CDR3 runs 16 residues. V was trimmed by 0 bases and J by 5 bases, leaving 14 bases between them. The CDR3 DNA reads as TGTGCCAGCAGCTTGGCCTTAAGGGTCGGAACCGGGGAGCTGTTTTTT. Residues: CASSLALRVGTGELFF.

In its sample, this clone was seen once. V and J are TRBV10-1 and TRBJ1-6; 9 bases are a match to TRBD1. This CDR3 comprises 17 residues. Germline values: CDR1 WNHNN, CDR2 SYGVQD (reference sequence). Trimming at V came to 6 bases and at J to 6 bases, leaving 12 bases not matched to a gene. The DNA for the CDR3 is TGCGCCAGCAGGTTGTTTGGACAGGGGAAAATTAATTCACCCCTCCACTTT. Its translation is CASRLFGQGKINSPLHF.

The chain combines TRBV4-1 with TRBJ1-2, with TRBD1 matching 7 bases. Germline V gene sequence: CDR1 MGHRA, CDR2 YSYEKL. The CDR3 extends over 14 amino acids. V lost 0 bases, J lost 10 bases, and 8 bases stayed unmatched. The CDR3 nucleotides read TGCGCCAGCAGCCAAGACAGGACAGGCCGTTTCTACACCTTC. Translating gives CASSQDRTGRFYTF.

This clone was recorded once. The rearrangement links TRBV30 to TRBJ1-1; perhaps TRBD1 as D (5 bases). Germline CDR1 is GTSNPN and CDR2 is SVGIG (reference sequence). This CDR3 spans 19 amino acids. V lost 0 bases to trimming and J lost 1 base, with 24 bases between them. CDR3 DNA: TGTGCCTGGAGTGTACAAAGCTTCGCGTGGGTAGGGGCGAACACTGAAGCTTTCTTT. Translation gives CAWSVQSFAWVGANTEAFF.

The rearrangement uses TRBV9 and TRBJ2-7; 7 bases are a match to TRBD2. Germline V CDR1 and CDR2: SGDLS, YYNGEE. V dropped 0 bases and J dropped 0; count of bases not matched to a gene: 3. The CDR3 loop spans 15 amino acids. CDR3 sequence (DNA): TGTGCCAGCAGCGTAGGAACGGGAGGCTCCTACGAGCAGTACTTC. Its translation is CASSVGTGGSYEQYF.

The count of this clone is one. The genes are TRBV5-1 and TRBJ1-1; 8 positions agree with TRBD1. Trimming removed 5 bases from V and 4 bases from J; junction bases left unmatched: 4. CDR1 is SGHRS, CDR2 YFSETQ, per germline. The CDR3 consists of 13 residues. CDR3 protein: CASRRTGTTEAFF. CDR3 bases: TGCGCCAGCAGGAGGACAGGGACCACTGAAGCTTTCTTT.

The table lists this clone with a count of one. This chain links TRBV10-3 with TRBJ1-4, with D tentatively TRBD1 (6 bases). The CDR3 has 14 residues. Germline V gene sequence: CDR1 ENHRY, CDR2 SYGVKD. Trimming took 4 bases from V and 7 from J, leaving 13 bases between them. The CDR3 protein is CAISVGGKGEKLFF. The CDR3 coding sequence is TGTGCCATCAGTGTAGGGGGTAAGGGTGAAAAACTGTTTTTT.

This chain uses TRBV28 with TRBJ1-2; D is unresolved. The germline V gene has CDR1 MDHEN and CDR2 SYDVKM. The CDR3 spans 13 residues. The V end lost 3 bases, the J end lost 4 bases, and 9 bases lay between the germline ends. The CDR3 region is CASSFGRSYGYTF. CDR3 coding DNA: TGTGCCAGCAGTTTCGGGAGGTCCTATGGCTACACCTTC.

CDR3 in amino acids: CASNPGLATDTQYF. In DNA, the CDR3 is TGTGCCAGCAACCCGGGACTAGCGACAGATACGCAGTATTTT. The chain joins TRBV2 to TRBJ2-3, with 10 bases fitting TRBD2. J was trimmed by 3 bases and V by 7 bases; bases with no gene match: 4. Germline CDR1 reads SNHLY; CDR2 reads FYNNEI. This CDR3 contains 14 residues.

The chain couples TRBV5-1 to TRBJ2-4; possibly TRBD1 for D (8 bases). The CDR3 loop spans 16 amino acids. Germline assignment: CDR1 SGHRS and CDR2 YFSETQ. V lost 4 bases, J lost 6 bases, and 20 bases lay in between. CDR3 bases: TGCGCCAGCAGCCCCCCCGGGACTACAGGGGGAAACATTCAGTACTTC. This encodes CASSPPGTTGGNIQYF.

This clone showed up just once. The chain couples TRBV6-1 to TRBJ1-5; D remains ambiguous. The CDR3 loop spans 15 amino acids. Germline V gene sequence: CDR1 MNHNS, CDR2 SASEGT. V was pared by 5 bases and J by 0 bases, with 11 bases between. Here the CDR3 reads CASSRPGYSNQPQHF. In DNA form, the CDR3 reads TGTGCCAGCAGTCGCCCAGGCTATAGCAATCAGCCCCAGCATTTT.

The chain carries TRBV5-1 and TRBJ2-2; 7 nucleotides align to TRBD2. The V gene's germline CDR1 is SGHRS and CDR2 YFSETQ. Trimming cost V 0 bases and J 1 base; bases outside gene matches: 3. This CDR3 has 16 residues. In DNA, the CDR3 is TGCGCCAGCAGCTTGGGGCCGGGGGGGAACACCGGGGAGCTGTTTTTT. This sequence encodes CASSLGPGGNTGELFF.

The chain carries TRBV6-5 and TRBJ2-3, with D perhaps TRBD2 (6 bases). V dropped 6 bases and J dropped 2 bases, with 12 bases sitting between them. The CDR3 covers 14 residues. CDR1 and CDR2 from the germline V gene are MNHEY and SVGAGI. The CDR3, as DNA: TGTGCCAGCAGAACGGGACTTCCCACAGATACGCAGTATTTT. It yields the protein CASRTGLPTDTQYF.

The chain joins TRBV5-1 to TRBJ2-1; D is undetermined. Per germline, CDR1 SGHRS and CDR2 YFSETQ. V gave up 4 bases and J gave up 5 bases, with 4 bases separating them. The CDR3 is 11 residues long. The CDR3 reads CASSRDNEQFF. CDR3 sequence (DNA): TGCGCCAGCAGCCGGGACAATGAGCAGTTCTTC.

CDR3: CASSSPGQGGTADTQYF. CDR3 coding DNA: TGTGCCAGCAGTTCCCCGGGACAGGGAGGAACAGCAGATACGCAGTATTTT. The chain links TRBV28 to TRBJ2-3, with 9 nucleotides matching TRBD1. Trimming cost V 4 bases and J 4 bases; bases outside gene matches: 12. CDR1 and CDR2 from the germline V gene are MDHEN and SYDVKM. This CDR3 comprises 17 residues.

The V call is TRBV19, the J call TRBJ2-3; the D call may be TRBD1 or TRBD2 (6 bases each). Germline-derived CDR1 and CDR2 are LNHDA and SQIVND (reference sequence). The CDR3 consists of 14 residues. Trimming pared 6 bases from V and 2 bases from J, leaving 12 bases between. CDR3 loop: CASRMRGVTDTQYF. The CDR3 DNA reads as TGTGCCAGTAGAATGAGGGGGGTCACAGATACGCAGTATTTT.

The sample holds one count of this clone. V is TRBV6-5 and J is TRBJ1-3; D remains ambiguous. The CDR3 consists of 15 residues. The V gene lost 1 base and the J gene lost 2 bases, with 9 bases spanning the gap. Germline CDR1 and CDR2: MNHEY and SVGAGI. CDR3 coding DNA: TGTGCCAGCAGTTACTACGGCGGGGCTGGAAACACCATATATTTT. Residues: CASSYYGGAGNTIYF.

CDR3 in amino acids: CASTLSQGQNGPQHF. In DNA form, the CDR3 reads TGTGCCAGCACTCTATCGCAGGGTCAGAATGGGCCCCAGCATTTT. J is TRBJ1-5 and V is TRBV6-1; D is possibly TRBD1 (5 bases). This CDR3 region has 15 residues. Per germline, CDR1 MNHNS and CDR2 SASEGT. Trimming removed 7 bases at V and 9 bases at J, with 22 bases between.

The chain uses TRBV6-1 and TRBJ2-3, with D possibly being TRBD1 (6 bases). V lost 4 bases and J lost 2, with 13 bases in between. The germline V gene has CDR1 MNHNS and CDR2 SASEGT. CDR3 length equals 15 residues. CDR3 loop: CASSVPTGLTDTQYF. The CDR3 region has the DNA TGTGCCAGCAGTGTTCCGACAGGACTCACAGATACGCAGTATTTT.